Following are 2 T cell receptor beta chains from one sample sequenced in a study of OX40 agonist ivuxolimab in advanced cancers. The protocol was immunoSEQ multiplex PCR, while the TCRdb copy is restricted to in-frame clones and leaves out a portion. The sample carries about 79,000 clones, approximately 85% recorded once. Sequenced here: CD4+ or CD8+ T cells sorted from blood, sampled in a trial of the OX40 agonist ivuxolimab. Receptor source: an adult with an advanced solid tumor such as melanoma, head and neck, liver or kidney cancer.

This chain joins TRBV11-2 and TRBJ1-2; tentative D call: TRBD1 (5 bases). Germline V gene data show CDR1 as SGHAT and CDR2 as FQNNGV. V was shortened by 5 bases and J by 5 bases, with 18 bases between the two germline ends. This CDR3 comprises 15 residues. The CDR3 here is CASSPIGSGLYGYTF. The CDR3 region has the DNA TGTGCCAGCAGCCCAATAGGGTCAGGGCTATATGGCTACACCTTC.

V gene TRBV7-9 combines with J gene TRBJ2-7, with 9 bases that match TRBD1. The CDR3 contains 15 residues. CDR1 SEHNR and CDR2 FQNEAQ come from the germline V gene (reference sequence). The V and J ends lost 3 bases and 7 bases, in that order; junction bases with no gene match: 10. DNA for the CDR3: TGTGCCAGCAGCTTGACAGGGGGGACCCTTGGGGAGCAGTACTTC. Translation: CASSLTGGTLGEQYF.